These 13 T cell receptor beta chains came from one sample sequenced in a study of beta chain features in type 1 diabetes. The entirety of the isolated RNA underwent reverse transcription, so expressed TCRB transcripts were sequenced. Libraries were prepared by immunoSEQ multiplex PCR; TCRdb keeps only in-frame clonotypes and omits some of them. The sample holds 860,000 or so clones, about a sixth seen once. Sequenced material: naive CD4+ T cells from blood. Source of these receptors: a woman aged 18 to 35 in good health.

This chain joins TRBV5-4 and TRBJ2-1; TRBD2 matches 7 bases. Per germline, CDR1 SGHNT and CDR2 YYREEE (reference sequence). The ends lost 5 bases at V and 3 bases at J; junction bases unmatched: 5. The CDR3 runs 14 residues. The CDR3, as DNA: TGTGCCAGCAGGGCGGCGGGAGTCTACAATGAGCAGTTCTTC. Translating it yields CASRAAGVYNEQFF.

The chain links TRBV10-3 to TRBJ2-7; unclear D gene. V shed 2 bases and J shed 4 bases, with 12 bases lying between them. Germline-derived CDR1 and CDR2 are ENHRY and SYGVKD. CDR3 length equals 14 residues. The DNA of the CDR3 is TGTGCCATCAGTGAGGGATCAGATCGGTACGAGCAGTACTTC. Amino acid sequence: CAISEGSDRYEQYF.

This clone has more than one count but fewer than ten. The V call is TRBV28, the J call TRBJ1-2; perhaps TRBD1 as D (6 bases). The V gene lost 4 bases and the J gene lost 8 bases, with 14 bases spanning the gap. There are 13 residues in the CDR3. Germline CDR1 and CDR2: MDHEN and SYDVKM. The CDR3 coding sequence is TGTGCCAGCAGTTGGCCTCACAGGGCCGGCTACACCTTC. Its protein is CASSWPHRAGYTF.

This chain uses TRBV6-5 with TRBJ2-7; perhaps TRBD2 as D (6 bases). The CDR3 covers 14 residues. V lost 6 bases and J 2 bases, leaving 14 bases between the germline ends. Germline V lookup: CDR1 MNHEY, CDR2 SVGAGI. CDR3 in DNA: TGTGCCAGCAGAAGCCGGGACTCCGCCTACGAGCAGTACTTC. Its protein is CASRSRDSAYEQYF.

The chain links TRBV4-1 to TRBJ2-7; 8 bases are shared with TRBD1. CDR3 length: 15 amino acids. Germline V lookup: CDR1 MGHRA, CDR2 YSYEKL. V was clipped by 6 bases and J by 5 bases; unmatched bases: 12. The CDR3 region has the DNA TGCGCCAGCAGTAAGCTTGGGACAGGAGTTAACGAGCAGTACTTC. Its translation: CASSKLGTGVNEQYF.

This clone showed up just a few times. The chain carries TRBV2 and TRBJ2-7, with 13 bases that match TRBD2. This CDR3 spans 14 amino acids. Germline CDR1 is SNHLY and CDR2 is FYNNEI. V lost 8 bases to trimming and J lost 11 bases; unmatched junction nucleotides: 12. DNA of the CDR3: TGTGCCAGCGGAGTGGGACTAGCGGGGCCTCCGGAGTACTTC. Its protein is CASGVGLAGPPEYF.

This clone was found a few times. The chain recombines TRBV7-2 with TRBJ2-7; D is unresolved. Between the trimmed V and J ends, which lost 5 bases and 7 bases, there was a span of 12 bases. Germline V gene lookup returns CDR1 SGHTA and CDR2 FQGNSA. The CDR3 is 12 residues long. The CDR3 here is CASSVLFREQYF. The CDR3 DNA reads as TGTGCCAGCAGCGTCCTCTTTCGGGAGCAGTACTTC.

The chain couples TRBV6-6 to TRBJ2-5; D may be TRBD1 (6 bases). CDR1 is MNHNY and CDR2 is SVGAGI in the germline V gene (reference sequence). The CDR3 runs 16 residues. V was pared by 6 bases and J by 5 bases, with 22 bases between. Written as DNA, the CDR3 is TGTGCCAGCAGCCCGACCCTAACCGGACAGACGGAGACCCAGTACTTC. Encoded protein: CASSPTLTGQTETQYF.

The chain carries TRBV7-9 and TRBJ2-1; unclear D gene. The germline CDR1 and CDR2 sequences are SEHNR and FQNEAQ (reference sequence). The CDR3 spans 15 residues. Trimming took 2 bases from V and 5 from J, leaving 13 bases between them. CDR3: CASSLNVGKDNEQFF. CDR3 nucleotides: TGTGCCAGCAGCTTAAATGTGGGGAAAGACAATGAGCAGTTCTTC.

In this sample, this clone turned up a few times. The CDR3 loop is CASSSGLAGDETQYF. Here the CDR3 DNA reads TGTGCCAGCAGTTCGGGACTAGCGGGAGACGAGACCCAGTACTTC. V usage is TRBV28 and J usage is TRBJ2-5; 14 positions match TRBD2. The ends lost 4 bases at V and 5 bases at J; junction bases unmatched: 3. The CDR3 length is 15 residues. Germline V gives CDR1 MDHEN, CDR2 SYDVKM.

The chain combines TRBV5-1 with TRBJ1-2; 7 bases are shared with TRBD1. CDR1 and CDR2 (germline): SGHRS, YFSETQ. The junction had 6 bases not matched to a gene; V was cut back by 3 bases and J by 4 bases. The CDR3 has 14 amino acids. The CDR3 DNA sequence: TGCGCCAGCAGCTATGCGGACAGGAGCTATGGCTACACCTTC. This encodes CASSYADRSYGYTF.

This clone was counted only a few times. The CDR3 is CASSLLQGMRGETQYF. CDR3 DNA: TGTGCCAGCAGCTTGCTCCAGGGGATGCGGGGGGAGACCCAGTACTTC. The rearrangement links TRBV5-6 to TRBJ2-5, with a possible D match to TRBD2 (7 bases). CDR3 size: 16 residues. Trimming took off 1 base at V and 5 bases at J, with 18 bases between the two ends. Looked up from germline, CDR1 is SGHDT and CDR2 is YYEEEE.

This clone appeared a few times. The chain recombines TRBV9 with TRBJ2-3, with 7 bases aligning to TRBD2. V was clipped by 0 bases and J by 7 bases; unmatched bases: 5. Germline CDR1 and CDR2: SGDLS and YYNGEE. The CDR3 spans 14 residues. CDR3 coding DNA: TGTGCCAGCAGCGTAGCTAGCGGAGATAATACGCAGTATTTT. It codes for CASSVASGDNTQYF. Together with reference TRBV9 and TRBJ2-3, the CDR3 gives the full variable domain: DSGVTQTPKHLITATGQRVTLRCSPRSGDLSVYWYQQSLDQGLQFLIQYYNGEERAKGNILERFSAQQFPDLHSELNLSSLELGDSALYFCASSVASGDNTQYFGPGTRLTVL.